One T cell receptor beta chain is described in this entry. The sample originates from a study of blood T cells in healthy people across ages. CDR1 and CDR2 (germline): SGHRS, YFSETQ. This CDR3 is built from 15 residues. With a J-beta primer mix and a sample-barcoded 5' primer, a second PCR ran about 7 to 12 cycles. All samples yielded 3 million or more CDR3-containing paired-end reads. Each CDR3 protein gets one entry after TCRdb re-called the 5' RACE reads with MiXCR. In the table there are 1.5 million to 2 million distinct CDR3 sequences, about 49% of which are singletons. The TCR sequence derives from a woman aged 40-49 years in good health. The source material was blood. The chain joins TRBV5-1 to TRBJ2-7; 8 bases agree with TRBD1. The end of the DNA is better explained by TRBJ2-5, so the J call may be wrong. The CDR3 nucleotides are TGCGCCAGCAGCCAATCAGGGGGCGCAAGGGAGACCCAGTACTTC. It encodes CASSQSGGARETQYF.